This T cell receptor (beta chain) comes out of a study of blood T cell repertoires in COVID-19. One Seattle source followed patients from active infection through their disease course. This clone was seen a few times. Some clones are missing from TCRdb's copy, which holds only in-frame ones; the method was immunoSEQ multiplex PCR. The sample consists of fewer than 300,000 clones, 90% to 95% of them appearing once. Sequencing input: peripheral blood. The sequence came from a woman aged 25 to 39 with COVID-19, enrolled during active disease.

This chain's CDR3 is CASSLTGSYEQYF. CDR3 DNA sequence: TGTGCCAGCAGCTTGACAGGCTCCTACGAGCAGTACTTC. This chain links TRBV5-6 with TRBJ2-7, with TRBD1 as a possible D gene (5 bases). The V end lost 1 base, the J end lost 0 bases, and 5 bases lay between the germline ends. Germline-derived CDR1 and CDR2 are SGHDT and YYEEEE. This CDR3 has 13 amino acids.